The rows below give T cell receptor beta chains drawn from one sample of a study of T cells after somatic rescue of genetic block. The table came from immunoSEQ multiplex PCR; TCRdb's copy has only in-frame clones and leaves some out. The table has 110,000 or so clones, 75% to 95% seen once. The sequenced material came from peripheral blood mononuclear cells (PBMCs). The source of these receptors is a young woman. CDR3s leave out the opening cysteine and the closing phenylalanine or tryptophan. Each record gives: V gene, clone size, CDR3 protein. Size values are once, few and many counts, or a class for expanded clones, and some rows have none.

v_gene: TRBV9; abundance: once; CDR3aa: ASSPPSGGALEQY
v_gene: TRBV10-2; abundance: .; CDR3aa: ASGQGDEKLF
v_gene: TRBV4-2; abundance: .; CDR3aa: ASSQSYSNQPQH
v_gene: TRBV2; abundance: .; CDR3aa: ASSEWQGREQY
v_gene: TRBV19; abundance: .; CDR3aa: ASSTTSGAYNEQF
v_gene: TRBV19; abundance: .; CDR3aa: ASSDYPGELF
v_gene: TRBV5-4; abundance: .; CDR3aa: ASTLSGRDGGYGYT
v_gene: TRBV11-2; abundance: .; CDR3aa: ASSRTKQY
v_gene: TRBV6-6; abundance: .; CDR3aa: ASSYEVGNEQF
v_gene: TRBV9; abundance: .; CDR3aa: ASSEGAGTEAF
v_gene: TRBV11-3; abundance: .; CDR3aa: ASGGFFYEQY
v_gene: TRBV4-1; abundance: .; CDR3aa: ASSHRLTSGGNEQF
v_gene: TRBV7-6; abundance: once; CDR3aa: AIPPQVQPQH
v_gene: TRBV11-3; abundance: .; CDR3aa: ASSSRDSSYEQY
v_gene: TRBV7-2; abundance: .; CDR3aa: ASGTAGGLTDTQY
v_gene: TRBV2; abundance: .; CDR3aa: ATSSGLRGEKLF
v_gene: TRBV19; abundance: .; CDR3aa: ASSTTGGGETQY
v_gene: TRBV4-3; abundance: .; CDR3aa: ASSQDIEGLIHGYT
v_gene: TRBV7-9; abundance: .; CDR3aa: ASSSGQYTEAF
v_gene: TRBV2; abundance: .; CDR3aa: ASSSNMGSEKLF
v_gene: TRBV28; abundance: .; CDR3aa: ASSLRPYNSPLH
v_gene: TRBV5-1; abundance: .; CDR3aa: ASSLVGDSYNEQF
v_gene: TRBV30; abundance: few; CDR3aa: ALSGNSPLH
v_gene: TRBV30; abundance: .; CDR3aa: ASGAGNYEQF
v_gene: TRBV4-3; abundance: once; CDR3aa: ASSREMGVYEQY
v_gene: TRBV27; abundance: .; CDR3aa: ASSRLTGTGGGYT
v_gene: TRBV11-3; abundance: .; CDR3aa: ASSFNSWDTEAF
v_gene: TRBV19; abundance: .; CDR3aa: ASSIGAASGELVYEQY
v_gene: TRBV28; abundance: .; CDR3aa: ASSLQVRNEQF
v_gene: TRBV19; abundance: .; CDR3aa: ASSLWGGQGPNQPQH
v_gene: TRBV5-1; abundance: .; CDR3aa: ASRGVSGGATGTDTQY
v_gene: TRBV15; abundance: .; CDR3aa: ATSREKGADT
v_gene: TRBV7-2; abundance: .; CDR3aa: ASSQSGDRTEAF